This TCR beta chain was sequenced during a study of cytomegalovirus exposure and HLA in healthy donors. The CDR3 is 13 residues long. The V gene lost 5 bases and the J gene lost 10 bases, with 15 bases spanning the gap. CDR1 is MNHNY and CDR2 is SVGAGI in the germline V gene (reference sequence). Primers: 60 Vbeta forward and 13 Jbeta reverse. Clones were sequenced by immunoSEQ multiplex PCR, and TCRdb holds only the in-frame ones, with some missing. The clone table shows about 42,000 clones, with the ten largest holding 1% to 1.5%. Regarding this clone: Its antigen is unidentified.

Overall study results and limits: Later analysis showed TCR association rates varying by HLA locus, highest for DRB1 and lowest for HLA-C. The study had only CMV serostatus as immune exposure information.

The clonotype originates from a man aged 30-40 years in good health and CMV-seronegative. V gene TRBV6-6 combines with J gene TRBJ2-1; D is perhaps TRBD1 (5 bases). The sample comprised PBMCs. This CDR3 reads CASSARTLQEQFF. The CDR3 nucleotides are TGTGCCAGCAGTGCCCGGACACTTCAAGAGCAGTTCTTC.